Sequencing of this T cell receptor beta chain was carried out in a study of cytotoxic CD8 clonotypes in ibrutinib-treated CLL. Notes on the study in general: Baseline clonality exceeded age-matched healthy donors and tracked circulating CD8+ T-cell counts. Having risen at ibrutinib response, clonality had fallen back toward baseline by progression.

The planned depth of sequencing spanned 1 in 200,000 to 1 in 1 million T cells. Produced via immunoSEQ multiplex PCR; TCRdb's table is partial and in-frame only. Seen here are more than 85,000 clones, 78% observed once, and the top ten hold about 33%. Points on this clone: Its antigen remains unknown.

CDR3 length: 13 amino acids. V trimming: 5 bases; J trimming: 4 bases; junction bases outside the gene matches: 3. The V gene's germline CDR1 is MNHEY and CDR2 SVGAGI. This sequence joins TRBV6-5 and TRBJ2-3; 7 bases line up with TRBD1. Sample: PBMCs, taken after 12 months of ibrutinib treatment. This receptor was taken from a human donor with chronic lymphocytic leukemia. CDR3 coding DNA: TGTGCCAGCAGTCGGCAGGGGGCAGATACGCAGTATTTT. Its protein is CASSRQGADTQYF.